This entry features one TCR beta chain sequence. Its antigen is currently unknown. In the naive CD8 group, cells lacked CD45RO and were positively selected for CCR7, so terminally differentiated effector memory CD45RA+ cells were left out. There were no recent acute infections or vaccinations among the donors, who were healthy HIV-negative adults. This sample was taken from a study of shared clonotypes between healthy human individuals. The length of the CDR3 is 16 residues. Germline CDR1 reads MNHEY; CDR2 reads SMNVEV (reference sequence). V lost 2 bases, J lost 7 bases, and 14 bases stayed unmatched. Method: immunoSEQ multiplex PCR; TCRdb's copy keeps in-frame clones and lacks some. Here the sample spans hundreds of thousands of clones, 85% to 95% being singletons. Points from the study as a whole: In a handful of donors, around 4.5% of naive CD4 clonotypes appeared in common. In having few donors, the study represented limited genetic and exposure-history diversity.

The TCR was taken from a woman younger than 45 in good health. The sample was naive CD8+ T cells sorted from blood. The V and J genes are TRBV27 and TRBJ2-7; 7 nucleotides agree with TRBD1. CDR3 DNA sequence: TGTGCCAGCAGTTTAAGCCCCGGGACAGCCATAGGGGAGCAGTACTTC. Translated, it gives CASSLSPGTAIGEQYF.